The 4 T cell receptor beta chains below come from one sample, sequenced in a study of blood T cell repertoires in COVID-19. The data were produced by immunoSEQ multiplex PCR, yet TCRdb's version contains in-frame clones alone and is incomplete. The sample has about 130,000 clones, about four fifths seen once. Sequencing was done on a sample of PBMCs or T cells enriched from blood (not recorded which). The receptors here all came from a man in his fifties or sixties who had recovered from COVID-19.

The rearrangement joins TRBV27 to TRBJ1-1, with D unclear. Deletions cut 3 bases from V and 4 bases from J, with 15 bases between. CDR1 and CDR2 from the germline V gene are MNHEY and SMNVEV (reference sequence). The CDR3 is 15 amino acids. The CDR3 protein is CASSFLSAFSTEAFF. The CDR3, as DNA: TGTGCCAGCAGTTTCTTGTCCGCTTTTAGCACTGAAGCTTTCTTT.

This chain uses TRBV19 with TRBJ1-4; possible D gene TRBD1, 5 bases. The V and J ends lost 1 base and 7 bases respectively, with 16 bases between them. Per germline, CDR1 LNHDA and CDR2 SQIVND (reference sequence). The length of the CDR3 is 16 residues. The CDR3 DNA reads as TGTGCCAGTAGTATAGCTGCGACAGCCCTGGGTGAAAAACTGTTTTTT. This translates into CASSIAATALGEKLFF.

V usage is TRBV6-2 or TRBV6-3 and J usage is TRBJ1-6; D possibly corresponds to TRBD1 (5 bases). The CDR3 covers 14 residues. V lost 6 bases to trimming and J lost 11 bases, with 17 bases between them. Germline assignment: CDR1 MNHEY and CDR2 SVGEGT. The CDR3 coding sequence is TGTGCCAGCAGCCCCCGGCAGGGTTTGACACCCCTCCACTTT. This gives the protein CASSPRQGLTPLHF.

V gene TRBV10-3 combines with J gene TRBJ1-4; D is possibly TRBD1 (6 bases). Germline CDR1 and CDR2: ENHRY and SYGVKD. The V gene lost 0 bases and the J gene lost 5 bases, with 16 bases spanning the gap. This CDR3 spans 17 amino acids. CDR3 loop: CAISESPQGPQNEKLFF. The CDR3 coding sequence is TGTGCCATCAGTGAGTCGCCCCAGGGGCCTCAAAATGAAAAACTGTTTTTT.